This T cell receptor beta chain was documented in a study of T-cell reconstitution after alpha-beta-depleted transplantation in children. General study points: Expanded graft clones numbering several hundred reportedly gave rise to alpha-beta T cells about two months after transplant. Surviving recipient T cells and thymic progenitors underlay high day-60 TCRbeta diversity in some patients.

The CDR3 runs to 14 residues. Per germline, CDR1 SEHNR and CDR2 FQNEAQ (reference sequence). This clonotype was observed a handful of times. Its specificity is unknown. The germline gene is not matched at one end of the junction; a read error may be the cause. Unique molecular identifiers were built into the TCRbeta library. TCRdb reprocessed the PCR reads via MiXCR and lists one record per CDR3 protein. Among about 870,000 distinct CDR3 sequences, roughly 15% were seen once, and the ten largest hold about 5%. This clonotype was sampled from a male patient between 10 and 17 years old who had a stem cell transplant for acute lymphoblastic leukemia, so the T cells may come from the graft donor. This chain joins TRBV7-9 and TRBJ2-3; no firm D call. Sequencing was performed on PBMCs, mostly from graft donor cells, taken 360 days after TCRalphabeta/CD19-depleted stem cell transplant. The CDR3 loop is CANSLSDSTDTQYF. The CDR3, as DNA: TGTGCCAACAGCTTAAGCGACTCCACAGATACGCAGTATTTT.